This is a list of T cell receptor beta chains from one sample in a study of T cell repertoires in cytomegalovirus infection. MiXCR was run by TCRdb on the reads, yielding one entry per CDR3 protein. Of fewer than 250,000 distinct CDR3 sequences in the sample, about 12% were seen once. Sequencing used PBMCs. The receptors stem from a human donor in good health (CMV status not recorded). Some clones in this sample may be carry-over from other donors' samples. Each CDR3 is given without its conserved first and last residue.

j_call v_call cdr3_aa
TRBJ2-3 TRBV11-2 ASSLAMSTQY
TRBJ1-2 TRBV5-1 ASSLSRDGNYGYT
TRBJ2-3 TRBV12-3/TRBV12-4 ASSLAPSGGVNTQY
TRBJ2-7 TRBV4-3 ASSQDWGTGSYEQY
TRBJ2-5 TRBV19 ASSIPFQETQY
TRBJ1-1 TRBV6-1 ASSLGQGANTEAF
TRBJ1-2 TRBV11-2 ASSPNLPGVGGYT
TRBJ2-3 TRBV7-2 ASSLSGSGGNTQY
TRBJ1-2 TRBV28 ASSPPGGYT
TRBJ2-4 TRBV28 ASSSGHALAKNIQY
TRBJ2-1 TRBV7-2 ASSSGQGGLRYNEQF
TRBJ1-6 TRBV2 ASSESAFYNSPLH
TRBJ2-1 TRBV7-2 ASSPDWVYEQF
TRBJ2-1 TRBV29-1 SGGLAGGNEQF
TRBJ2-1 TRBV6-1 ASRETGNSYNEQF
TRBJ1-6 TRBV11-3 ASSLASRTYNSPLH
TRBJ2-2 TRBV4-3 ASSQDHDGTGELF
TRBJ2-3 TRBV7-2 ASSTGLPGTDTQY
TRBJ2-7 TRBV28 ASRPNWDVSYEQY
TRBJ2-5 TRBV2 ASSVEEVETQY
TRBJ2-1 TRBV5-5 ASSPAGAQKHNEQF
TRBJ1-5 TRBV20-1 SARAGRNQPQH
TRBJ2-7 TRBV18 ASSPTGSYEQY
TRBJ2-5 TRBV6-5 ASSPGPRESQY
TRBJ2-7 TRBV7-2 ASRIGLRGEQY
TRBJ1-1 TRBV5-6 ASRGASTAEAF
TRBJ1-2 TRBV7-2 ASSSQAGQYGYT
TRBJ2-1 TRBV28 ASSPGLAVWGQF
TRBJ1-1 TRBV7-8 ASSLGRWTEAF
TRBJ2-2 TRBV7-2 ASSLRQGGTGELF
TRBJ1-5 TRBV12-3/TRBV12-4 ASSFHRGVGNQPQH
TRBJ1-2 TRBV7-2 ASSSGHPRQDGGYT
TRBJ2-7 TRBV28 ASEGGSYEQY